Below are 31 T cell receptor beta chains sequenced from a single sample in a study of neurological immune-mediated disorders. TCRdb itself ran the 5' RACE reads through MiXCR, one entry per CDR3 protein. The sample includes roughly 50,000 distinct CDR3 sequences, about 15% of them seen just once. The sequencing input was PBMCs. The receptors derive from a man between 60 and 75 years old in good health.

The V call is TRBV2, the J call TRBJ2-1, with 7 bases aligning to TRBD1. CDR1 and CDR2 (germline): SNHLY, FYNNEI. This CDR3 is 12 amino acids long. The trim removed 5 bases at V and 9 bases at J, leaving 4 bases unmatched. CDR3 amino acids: CASSRQGIEQFF. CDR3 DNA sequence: TGTGCCAGCAGTAGACAGGGTATTGAGCAGTTCTTC.

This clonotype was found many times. DNA for the CDR3: TGTGCCAGCAGTTACTCGAGGGGACAGGGCATCGAGCAGTACTTC. It yields the protein CASSYSRGQGIEQYF. The chain employs TRBV6-5 and TRBJ2-7, with 9 bases that match TRBD1. Germline lookup yields CDR1 MNHEY and CDR2 SVGAGI. This CDR3 region has 15 residues. J gave up 6 bases and V 0 bases, and 6 bases lay outside the gene matches.

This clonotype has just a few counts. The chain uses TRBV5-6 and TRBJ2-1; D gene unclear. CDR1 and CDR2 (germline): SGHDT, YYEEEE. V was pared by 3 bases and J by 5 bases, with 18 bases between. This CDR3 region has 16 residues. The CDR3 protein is CASSSLETYQNNEQFF. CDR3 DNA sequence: TGTGCCAGCAGCTCGTTGGAGACGTACCAAAACAATGAGCAGTTCTTC.

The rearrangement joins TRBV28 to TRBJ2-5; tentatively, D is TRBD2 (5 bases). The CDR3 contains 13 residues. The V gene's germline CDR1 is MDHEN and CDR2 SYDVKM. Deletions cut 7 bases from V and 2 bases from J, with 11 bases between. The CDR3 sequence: CASTQGSQETQYF. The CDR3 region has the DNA TGTGCCAGCACTCAAGGGAGTCAAGAGACCCAGTACTTC.

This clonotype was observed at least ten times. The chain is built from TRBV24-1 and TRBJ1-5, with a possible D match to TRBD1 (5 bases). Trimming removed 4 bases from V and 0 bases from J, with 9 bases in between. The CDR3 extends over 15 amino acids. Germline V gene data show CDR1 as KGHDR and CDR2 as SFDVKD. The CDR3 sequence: CATSDRDGSNQPQHF. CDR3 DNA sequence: TGTGCCACCAGTGACCGGGACGGTAGCAATCAGCCCCAGCATTTT.

The CDR3 region is CSVDDTGTWSTGELFF. CDR3 DNA: TGCAGCGTTGACGATACCGGGACGTGGAGCACCGGGGAGCTGTTTTTT. The chain recombines TRBV29-1 with TRBJ2-2; possibly TRBD1 or TRBD2 for D (5 bases each). V lost 3 bases to trimming and J lost 4 bases, with 18 bases between them. This CDR3 is 16 amino acids long. Germline loops: CDR1 SQVTM, CDR2 ANQGSEA.

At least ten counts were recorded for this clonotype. The CDR3 region is CSARVVGQGAYGYTF. The CDR3 nucleotides read TGCAGTGCTAGAGTGGTAGGACAGGGGGCCTACGGCTACACCTTC. The chain couples TRBV20-1 to TRBJ1-2, with 11 bases identical to TRBD1. V lost 1 base, J lost 8 bases, and 9 bases stayed unmatched. The CDR3 contains 15 residues. CDR1 is DFQATT, CDR2 SNEGSKA, per germline (reference sequence).

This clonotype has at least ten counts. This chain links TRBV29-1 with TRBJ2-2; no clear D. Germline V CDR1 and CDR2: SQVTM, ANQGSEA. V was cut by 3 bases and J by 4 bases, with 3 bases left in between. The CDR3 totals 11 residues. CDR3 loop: CSVEITGELFF. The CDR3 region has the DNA TGCAGCGTTGAGATCACCGGGGAGCTGTTTTTT.

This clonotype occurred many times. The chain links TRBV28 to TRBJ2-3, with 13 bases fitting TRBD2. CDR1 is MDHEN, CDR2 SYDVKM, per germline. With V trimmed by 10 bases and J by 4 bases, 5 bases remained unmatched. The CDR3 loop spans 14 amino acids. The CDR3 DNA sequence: TGTGCCAAGGGACTAGCGGGATCATCAGATACGCAGTATTTT. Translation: CAKGLAGSSDTQYF.

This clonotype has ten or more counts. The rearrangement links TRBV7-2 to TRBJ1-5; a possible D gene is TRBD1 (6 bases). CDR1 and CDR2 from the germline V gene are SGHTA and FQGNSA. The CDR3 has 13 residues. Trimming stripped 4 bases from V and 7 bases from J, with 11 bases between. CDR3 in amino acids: CASSSQGGQPQHF. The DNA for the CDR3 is TGTGCCAGCAGCTCACAGGGTGGGCAGCCCCAGCATTTT. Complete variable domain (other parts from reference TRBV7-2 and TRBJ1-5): GAGVSQSPSNKVTEKGKDVELRCDPISGHTALYWYRQSLGQGLEFLIYFQGNSAPDKSGLPSDRFSAERTGGSVSTLTIQRTQQEDSAVYLCASSSQGGQPQHFGDGTRLSIL.

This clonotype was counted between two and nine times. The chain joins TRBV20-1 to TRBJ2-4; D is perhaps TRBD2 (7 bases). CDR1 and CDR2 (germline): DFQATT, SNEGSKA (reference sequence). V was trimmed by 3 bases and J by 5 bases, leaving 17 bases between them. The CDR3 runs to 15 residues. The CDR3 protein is CSARGAAGSENIQYF. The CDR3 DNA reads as TGCAGTGCTAGGGGGGCAGCGGGATCGGAAAACATTCAGTACTTC.

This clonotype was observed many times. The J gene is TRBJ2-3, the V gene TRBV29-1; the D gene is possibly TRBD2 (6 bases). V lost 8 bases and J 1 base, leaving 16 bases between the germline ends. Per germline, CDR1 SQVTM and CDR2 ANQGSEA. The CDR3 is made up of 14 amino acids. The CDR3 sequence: CSSQLASGTDTQYF. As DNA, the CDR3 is TGCAGCTCTCAACTAGCATCGGGCACAGATACGCAGTATTTT.

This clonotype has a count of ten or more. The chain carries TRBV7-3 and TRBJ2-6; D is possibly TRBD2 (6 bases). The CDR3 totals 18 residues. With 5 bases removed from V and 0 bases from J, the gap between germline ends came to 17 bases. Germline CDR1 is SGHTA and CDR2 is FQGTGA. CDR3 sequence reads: CASSPTLRGSSGANVLTF. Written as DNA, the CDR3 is TGTGCCAGCAGCCCTACCCTACGGGGGAGCTCTGGGGCCAACGTCCTGACTTTC. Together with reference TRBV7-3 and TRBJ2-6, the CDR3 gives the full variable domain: GAGVSQTPSNKVTEKGKYVELRCDPISGHTALYWYRQSLGQGPEFLIYFQGTGAADDSGLPNDRFFAVRPEGSVSTLKIQRTERGDSAVYLCASSPTLRGSSGANVLTFGAGSRLTVL.

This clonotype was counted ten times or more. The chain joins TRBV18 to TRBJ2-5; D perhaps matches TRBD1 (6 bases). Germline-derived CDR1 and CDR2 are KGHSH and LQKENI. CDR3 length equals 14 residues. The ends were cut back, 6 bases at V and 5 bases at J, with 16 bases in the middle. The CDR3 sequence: CASSPGATKETQYF. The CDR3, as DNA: TGTGCCAGCTCCCCAGGGGCGACTAAGGAGACCCAGTACTTC.

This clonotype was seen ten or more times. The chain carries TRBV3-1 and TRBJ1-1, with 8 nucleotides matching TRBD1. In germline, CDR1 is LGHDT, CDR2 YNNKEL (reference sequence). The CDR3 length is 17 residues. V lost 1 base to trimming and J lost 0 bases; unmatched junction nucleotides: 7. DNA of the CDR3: TGTGCCAGCAGCCAAGTGGTACGACAGGGGCTGAACACTGAAGCTTTCTTT. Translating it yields CASSQVVRQGLNTEAFF.

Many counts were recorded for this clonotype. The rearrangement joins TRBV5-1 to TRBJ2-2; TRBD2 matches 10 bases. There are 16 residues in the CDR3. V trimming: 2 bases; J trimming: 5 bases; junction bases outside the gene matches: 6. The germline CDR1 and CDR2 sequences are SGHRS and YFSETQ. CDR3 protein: CASSFLAGVGTGELFF. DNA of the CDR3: TGCGCCAGCAGCTTTCTAGCGGGAGTAGGTACCGGGGAGCTGTTTTTT.

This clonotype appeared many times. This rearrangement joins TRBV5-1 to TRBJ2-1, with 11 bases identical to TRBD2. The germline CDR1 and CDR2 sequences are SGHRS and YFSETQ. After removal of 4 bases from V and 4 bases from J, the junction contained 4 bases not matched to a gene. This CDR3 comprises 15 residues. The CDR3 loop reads CASSGSGRGYNEQFF. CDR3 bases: TGCGCCAGCAGCGGTAGCGGGAGGGGTTACAATGAGCAGTTCTTC.

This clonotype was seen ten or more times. CDR3 sequence reads: CSARGSVRGRPGELFF. For the CDR3, the DNA is TGCAGTGCTAGAGGTAGTGTCCGGGGGCGTCCCGGGGAGCTGTTTTTT. This chain connects TRBV20-1 to TRBJ2-2; the D call may be TRBD1 or TRBD2 (6 bases each). V was clipped by 1 base and J by 6 bases, with 18 bases between them. Germline loops: CDR1 DFQATT, CDR2 SNEGSKA (reference sequence). This CDR3 spans 16 amino acids.

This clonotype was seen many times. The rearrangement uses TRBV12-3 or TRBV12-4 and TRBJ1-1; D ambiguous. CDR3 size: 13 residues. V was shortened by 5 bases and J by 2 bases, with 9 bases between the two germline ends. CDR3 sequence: CASSPGFNTEAFF. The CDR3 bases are TGTGCCAGCAGTCCAGGTTTTAACACTGAAGCTTTCTTT.

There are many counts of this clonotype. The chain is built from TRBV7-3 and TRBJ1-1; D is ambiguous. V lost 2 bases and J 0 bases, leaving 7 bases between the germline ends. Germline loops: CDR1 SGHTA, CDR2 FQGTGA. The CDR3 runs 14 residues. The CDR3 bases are TGTGCCAGCAGCTTATTCGGGTTGAACACTGAAGCTTTCTTT. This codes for CASSLFGLNTEAFF. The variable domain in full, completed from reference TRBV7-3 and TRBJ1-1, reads GAGVSQTPSNKVTEKGKYVELRCDPISGHTALYWYRQSLGQGPEFLIYFQGTGAADDSGLPNDRFFAVRPEGSVSTLKIQRTERGDSAVYLCASSLFGLNTEAFFGQGTRLTVV.

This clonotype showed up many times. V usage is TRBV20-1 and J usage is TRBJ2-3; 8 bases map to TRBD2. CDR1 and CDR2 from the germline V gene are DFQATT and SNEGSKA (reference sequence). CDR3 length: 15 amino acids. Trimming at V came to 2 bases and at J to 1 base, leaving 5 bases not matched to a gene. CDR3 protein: CSARTPGLGTDTQYF. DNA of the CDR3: TGCAGTGCTAGAACACCGGGACTAGGCACAGATACGCAGTATTTT.

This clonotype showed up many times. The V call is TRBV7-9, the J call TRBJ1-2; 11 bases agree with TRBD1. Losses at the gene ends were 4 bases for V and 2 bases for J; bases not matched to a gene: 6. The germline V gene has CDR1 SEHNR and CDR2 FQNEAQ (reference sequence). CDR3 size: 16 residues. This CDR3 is CASSSRDRGSNYGYTF. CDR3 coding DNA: TGTGCCAGCAGCTCCCGGGACAGGGGGTCCAACTATGGCTACACCTTC.

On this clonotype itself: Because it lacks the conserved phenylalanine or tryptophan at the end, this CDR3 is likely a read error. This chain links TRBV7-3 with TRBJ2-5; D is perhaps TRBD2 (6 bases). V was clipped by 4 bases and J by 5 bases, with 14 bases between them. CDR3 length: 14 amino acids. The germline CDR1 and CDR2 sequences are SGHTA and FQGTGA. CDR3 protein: CASSSDPRGETQYL. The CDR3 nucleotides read TGTGCCAGCAGCTCGGACCCCCGGGGGGAGACCCAGTACTTG.

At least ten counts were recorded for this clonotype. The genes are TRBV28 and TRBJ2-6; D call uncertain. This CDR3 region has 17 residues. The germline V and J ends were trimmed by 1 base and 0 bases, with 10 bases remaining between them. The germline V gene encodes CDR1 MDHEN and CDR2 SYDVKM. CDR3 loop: CASSLFSSHSGANVLTF. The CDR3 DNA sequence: TGTGCCAGCAGTTTATTCTCCAGCCACTCTGGGGCCAACGTCCTGACTTTC.

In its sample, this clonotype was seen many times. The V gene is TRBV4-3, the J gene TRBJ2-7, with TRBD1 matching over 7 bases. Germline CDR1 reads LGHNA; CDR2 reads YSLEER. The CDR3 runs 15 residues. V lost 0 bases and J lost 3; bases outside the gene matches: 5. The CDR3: CASSQDIDRDYEQYF. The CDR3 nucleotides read TGCGCCAGCAGCCAAGATATCGACAGGGACTACGAGCAGTACTTC.

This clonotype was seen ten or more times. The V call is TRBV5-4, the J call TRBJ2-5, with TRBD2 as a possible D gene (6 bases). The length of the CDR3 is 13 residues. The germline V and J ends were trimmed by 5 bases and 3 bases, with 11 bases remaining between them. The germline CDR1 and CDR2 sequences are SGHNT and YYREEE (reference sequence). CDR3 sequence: CASRMRTKETQYF. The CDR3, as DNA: TGTGCCAGCAGGATGCGGACTAAAGAGACCCAGTACTTC.

CDR3 coding DNA: TGCAGTGCCGCGACAGGGACCTCAAACACTGAAGCTTTCTTT. Translated: CSAATGTSNTEAFF. The V call is TRBV20-1, the J call TRBJ1-1; 7 bases are shared with TRBD1. The V segment lost 6 bases and the J segment 2 bases; nucleotides outside the gene matches: 9. The CDR3 is made up of 14 amino acids. Germline V gene lookup returns CDR1 DFQATT and CDR2 SNEGSKA (reference sequence).

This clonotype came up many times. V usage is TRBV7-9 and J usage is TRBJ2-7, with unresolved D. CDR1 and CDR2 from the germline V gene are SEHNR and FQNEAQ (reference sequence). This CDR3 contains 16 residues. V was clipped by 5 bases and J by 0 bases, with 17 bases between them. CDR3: CASSPRTWYGSYEQYF. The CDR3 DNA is TGTGCCAGCAGCCCCCGAACGTGGTATGGCTCCTACGAGCAGTACTTC.

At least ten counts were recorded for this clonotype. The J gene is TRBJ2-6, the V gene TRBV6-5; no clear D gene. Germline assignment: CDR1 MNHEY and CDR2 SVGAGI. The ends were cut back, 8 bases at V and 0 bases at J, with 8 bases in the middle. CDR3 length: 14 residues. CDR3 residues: CASQELSGANVLTF. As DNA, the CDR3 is TGTGCCAGCCAAGAACTCTCTGGGGCCAACGTCCTGACTTTC.

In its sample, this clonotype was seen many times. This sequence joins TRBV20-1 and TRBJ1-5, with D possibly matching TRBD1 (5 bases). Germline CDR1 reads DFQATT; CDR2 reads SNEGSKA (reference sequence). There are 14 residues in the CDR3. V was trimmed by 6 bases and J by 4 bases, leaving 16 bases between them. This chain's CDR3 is CSARQGAENQPQHF. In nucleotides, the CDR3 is TGCAGTGCCCGGCAGGGAGCCGAAAATCAGCCCCAGCATTTT.

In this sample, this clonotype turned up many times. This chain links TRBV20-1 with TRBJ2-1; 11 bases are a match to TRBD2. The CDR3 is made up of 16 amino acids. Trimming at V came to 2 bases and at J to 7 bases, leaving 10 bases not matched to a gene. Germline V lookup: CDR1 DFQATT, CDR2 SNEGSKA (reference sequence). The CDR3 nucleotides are TGCAGTGCTAGACCCCTGACTAGCGGGATTCTGAATGAGCAGTTCTTC. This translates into CSARPLTSGILNEQFF.